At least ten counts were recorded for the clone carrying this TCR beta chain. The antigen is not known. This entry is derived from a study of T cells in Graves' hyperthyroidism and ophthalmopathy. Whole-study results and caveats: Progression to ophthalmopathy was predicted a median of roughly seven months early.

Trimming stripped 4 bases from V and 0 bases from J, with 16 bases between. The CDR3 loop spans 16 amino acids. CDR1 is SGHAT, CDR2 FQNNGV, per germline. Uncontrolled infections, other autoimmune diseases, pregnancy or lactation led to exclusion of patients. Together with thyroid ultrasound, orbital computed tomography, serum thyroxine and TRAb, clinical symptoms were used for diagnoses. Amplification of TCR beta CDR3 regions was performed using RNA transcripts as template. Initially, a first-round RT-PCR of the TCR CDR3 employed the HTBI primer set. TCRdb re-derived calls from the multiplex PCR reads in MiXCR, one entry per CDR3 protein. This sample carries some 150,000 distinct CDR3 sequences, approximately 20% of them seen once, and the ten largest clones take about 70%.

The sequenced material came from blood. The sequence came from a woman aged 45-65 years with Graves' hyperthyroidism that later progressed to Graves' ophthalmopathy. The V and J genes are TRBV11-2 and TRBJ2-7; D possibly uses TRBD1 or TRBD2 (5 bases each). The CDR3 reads CASSSTRDRSSYEQYF. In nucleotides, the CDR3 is TGTGCCAGCAGCTCAACCCGGGACCGCAGCTCCTACGAGCAGTACTTC.